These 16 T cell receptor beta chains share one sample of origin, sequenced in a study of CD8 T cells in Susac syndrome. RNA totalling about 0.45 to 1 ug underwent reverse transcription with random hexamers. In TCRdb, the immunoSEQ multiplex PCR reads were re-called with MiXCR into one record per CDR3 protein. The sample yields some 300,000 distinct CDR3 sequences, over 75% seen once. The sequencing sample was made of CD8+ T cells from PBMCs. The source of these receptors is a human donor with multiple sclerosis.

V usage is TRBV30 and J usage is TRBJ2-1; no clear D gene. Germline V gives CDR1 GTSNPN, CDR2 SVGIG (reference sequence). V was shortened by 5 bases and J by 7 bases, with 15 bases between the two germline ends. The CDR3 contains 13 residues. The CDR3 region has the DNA TGTGCCTGGGATAGCAACGGACGAAATGAGCAGTTCTTC. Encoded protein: CAWDSNGRNEQFF.

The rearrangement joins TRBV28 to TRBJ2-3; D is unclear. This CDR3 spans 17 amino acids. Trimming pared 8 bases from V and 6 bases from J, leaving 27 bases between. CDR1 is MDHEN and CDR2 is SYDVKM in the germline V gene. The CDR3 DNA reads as TGTGCCAGCGGGAAAAGGACCCTAGGAACTCAATCCGATACGCAGTATTTT. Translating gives CASGKRTLGTQSDTQYF.

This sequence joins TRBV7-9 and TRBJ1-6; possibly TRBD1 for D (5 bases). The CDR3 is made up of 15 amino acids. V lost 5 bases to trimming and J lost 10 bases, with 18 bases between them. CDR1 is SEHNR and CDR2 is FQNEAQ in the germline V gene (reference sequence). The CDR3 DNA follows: TGTGCCAGCAGCGCAGGGTGGGGAAATCGGTCACCCCTCCACTTT. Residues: CASSAGWGNRSPLHF.

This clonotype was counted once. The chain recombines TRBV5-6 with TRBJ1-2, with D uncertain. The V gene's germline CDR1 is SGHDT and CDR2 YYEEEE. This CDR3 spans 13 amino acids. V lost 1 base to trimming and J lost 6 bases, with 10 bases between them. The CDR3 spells CASSLLQQDGYTF. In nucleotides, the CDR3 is TGTGCCAGCAGCTTGCTACAGCAAGATGGCTACACCTTC.

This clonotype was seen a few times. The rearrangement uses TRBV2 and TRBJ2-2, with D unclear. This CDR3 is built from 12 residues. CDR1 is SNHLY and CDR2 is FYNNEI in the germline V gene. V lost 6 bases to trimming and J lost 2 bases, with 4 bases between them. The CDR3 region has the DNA TGTGCCAGCAGATATAACACCGGGGAGCTGTTTTTT. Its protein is CASRYNTGELFF.

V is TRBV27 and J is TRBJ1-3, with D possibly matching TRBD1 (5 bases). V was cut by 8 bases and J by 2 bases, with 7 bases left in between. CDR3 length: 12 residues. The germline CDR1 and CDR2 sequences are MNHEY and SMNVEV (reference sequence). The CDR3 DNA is TGTGCCAGCGGGGCCACTGGAAACACCATATATTTT. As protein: CASGATGNTIYF.

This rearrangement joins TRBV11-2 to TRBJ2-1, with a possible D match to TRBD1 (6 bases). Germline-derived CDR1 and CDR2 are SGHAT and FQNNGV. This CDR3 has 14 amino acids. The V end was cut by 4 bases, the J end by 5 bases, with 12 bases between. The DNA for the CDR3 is TGTGCCAGCAGCTGGGGGCGGGCGAACAATGAGCAGTTCTTC. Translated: CASSWGRANNEQFF.

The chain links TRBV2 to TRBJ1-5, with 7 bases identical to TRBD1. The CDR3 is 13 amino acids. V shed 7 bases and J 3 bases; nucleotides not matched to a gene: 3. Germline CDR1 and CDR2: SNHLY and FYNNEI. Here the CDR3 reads CASTGQDNQPQHF. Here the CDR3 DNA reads TGTGCCAGCACCGGACAGGACAATCAGCCCCAGCATTTT. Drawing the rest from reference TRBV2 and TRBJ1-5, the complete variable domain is EPEVTQTPSHQVTQMGQEVILRCVPISNHLYFYWYRQILGQKVEFLVSFYNNEISEKSEIFDDQFSVERPDGSNFTLKIRSTKLEDSAMYFCASTGQDNQPQHFGDGTRLSIL.

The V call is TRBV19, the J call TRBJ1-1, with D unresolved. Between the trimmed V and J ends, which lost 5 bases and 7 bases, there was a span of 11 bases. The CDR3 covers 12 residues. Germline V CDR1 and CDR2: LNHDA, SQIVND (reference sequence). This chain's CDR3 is CASSADGSEAFF. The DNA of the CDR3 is TGTGCCAGTAGTGCCGACGGCAGTGAAGCTTTCTTT.

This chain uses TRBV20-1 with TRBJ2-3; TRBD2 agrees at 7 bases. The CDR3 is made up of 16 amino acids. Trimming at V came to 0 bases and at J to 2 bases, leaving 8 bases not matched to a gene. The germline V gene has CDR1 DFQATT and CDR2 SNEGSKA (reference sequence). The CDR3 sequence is CSARDYEGGPTDTQYF. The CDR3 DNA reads TGCAGTGCTAGAGATTATGAGGGAGGGCCCACAGATACGCAGTATTTT.

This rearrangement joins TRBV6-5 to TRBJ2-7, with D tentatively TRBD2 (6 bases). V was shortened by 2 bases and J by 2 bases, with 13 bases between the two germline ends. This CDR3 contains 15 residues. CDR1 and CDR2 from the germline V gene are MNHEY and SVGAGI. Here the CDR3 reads CASSYRGTGTYEQYF. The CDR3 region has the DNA TGTGCCAGCAGTTACCGGGGGACGGGTACCTACGAGCAGTACTTC.

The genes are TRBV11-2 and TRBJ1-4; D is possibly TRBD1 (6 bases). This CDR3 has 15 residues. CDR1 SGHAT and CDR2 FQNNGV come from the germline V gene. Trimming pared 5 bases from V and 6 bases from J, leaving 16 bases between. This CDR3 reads CASSLTRGDYEKLFF. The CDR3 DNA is TGTGCCAGCAGCCTCACCAGGGGAGATTATGAAAAACTGTTTTTT.

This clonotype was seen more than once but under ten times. The CDR3 region is CASSYGRISYEQYF. In DNA, the CDR3 is TGTGCCAGCAGTTACGGGCGGATATCCTACGAGCAGTACTTC. The rearrangement links TRBV6-2 or TRBV6-3 to TRBJ2-7; D gene ambiguous. There are 14 residues in the CDR3. Between the trimmed V and J ends, which lost 2 bases and 1 base, there was a span of 9 bases. The germline gives CDR1 MNHEY, CDR2 SVGEGT.

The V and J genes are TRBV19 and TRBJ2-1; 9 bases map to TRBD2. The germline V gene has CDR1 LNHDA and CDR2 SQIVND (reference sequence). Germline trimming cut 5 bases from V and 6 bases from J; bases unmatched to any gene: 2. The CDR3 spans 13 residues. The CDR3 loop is CASSYSGSNEQFF. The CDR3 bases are TGTGCCAGTAGTTATAGCGGGAGCAATGAGCAGTTCTTC.

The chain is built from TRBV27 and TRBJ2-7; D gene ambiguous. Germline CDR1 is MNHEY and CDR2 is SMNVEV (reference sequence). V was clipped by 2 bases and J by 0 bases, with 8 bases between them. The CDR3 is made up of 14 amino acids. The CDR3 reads CASSLLPGSYEQYF. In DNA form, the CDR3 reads TGTGCCAGCAGTTTACTGCCGGGCTCCTACGAGCAGTACTTC.

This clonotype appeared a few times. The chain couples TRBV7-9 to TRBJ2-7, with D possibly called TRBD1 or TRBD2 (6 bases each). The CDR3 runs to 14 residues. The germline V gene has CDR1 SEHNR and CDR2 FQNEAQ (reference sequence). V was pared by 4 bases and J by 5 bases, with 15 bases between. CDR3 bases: TGTGCCAGCAGCTGGGGGGCCAGCCCCAACGAGCAGTACTTC. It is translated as CASSWGASPNEQYF.